This record covers a single TCR beta chain. Its antigen remains unknown. The study ran its PCR with 60 Vbeta and 13 Jbeta primers. Assay: immunoSEQ multiplex PCR; the TCRdb copy retains only in-frame clones and omits some. Of 95,000 to 110,000 clones in the sample, 81% were seen once. This sample was taken from a study of cytomegalovirus exposure and HLA in healthy donors. About the research overall: Approximately 200 million T cells yielded 90 million to 130 million unique TCR beta sequences in earlier analysis. There were 350 to 400 genotyped donors. Of these, about 81% fell in the genetic ancestry cluster associated with self-reported Caucasian donors.

There are 14 residues in the CDR3. General study findings and limits: A later analysis reportedly identified an Asian-associated ancestry cluster as carrying fewer N-insertions than the roughly 700-donor mean.

The sample consisted of PBMCs. The TCR was taken from a young man in good health and CMV-seronegative. The chain has TRBV1 and TRBJ2-3; the table names TRBD2, a call not compared with the DNA. TRBV1 is noted as a pseudogene. DNA of the CDR3: TGCACCAGCAGCCGGACTAGCGGGAGACCCCCGCAGTATTTT. Translation: CTSSRTSGRPPQYF.